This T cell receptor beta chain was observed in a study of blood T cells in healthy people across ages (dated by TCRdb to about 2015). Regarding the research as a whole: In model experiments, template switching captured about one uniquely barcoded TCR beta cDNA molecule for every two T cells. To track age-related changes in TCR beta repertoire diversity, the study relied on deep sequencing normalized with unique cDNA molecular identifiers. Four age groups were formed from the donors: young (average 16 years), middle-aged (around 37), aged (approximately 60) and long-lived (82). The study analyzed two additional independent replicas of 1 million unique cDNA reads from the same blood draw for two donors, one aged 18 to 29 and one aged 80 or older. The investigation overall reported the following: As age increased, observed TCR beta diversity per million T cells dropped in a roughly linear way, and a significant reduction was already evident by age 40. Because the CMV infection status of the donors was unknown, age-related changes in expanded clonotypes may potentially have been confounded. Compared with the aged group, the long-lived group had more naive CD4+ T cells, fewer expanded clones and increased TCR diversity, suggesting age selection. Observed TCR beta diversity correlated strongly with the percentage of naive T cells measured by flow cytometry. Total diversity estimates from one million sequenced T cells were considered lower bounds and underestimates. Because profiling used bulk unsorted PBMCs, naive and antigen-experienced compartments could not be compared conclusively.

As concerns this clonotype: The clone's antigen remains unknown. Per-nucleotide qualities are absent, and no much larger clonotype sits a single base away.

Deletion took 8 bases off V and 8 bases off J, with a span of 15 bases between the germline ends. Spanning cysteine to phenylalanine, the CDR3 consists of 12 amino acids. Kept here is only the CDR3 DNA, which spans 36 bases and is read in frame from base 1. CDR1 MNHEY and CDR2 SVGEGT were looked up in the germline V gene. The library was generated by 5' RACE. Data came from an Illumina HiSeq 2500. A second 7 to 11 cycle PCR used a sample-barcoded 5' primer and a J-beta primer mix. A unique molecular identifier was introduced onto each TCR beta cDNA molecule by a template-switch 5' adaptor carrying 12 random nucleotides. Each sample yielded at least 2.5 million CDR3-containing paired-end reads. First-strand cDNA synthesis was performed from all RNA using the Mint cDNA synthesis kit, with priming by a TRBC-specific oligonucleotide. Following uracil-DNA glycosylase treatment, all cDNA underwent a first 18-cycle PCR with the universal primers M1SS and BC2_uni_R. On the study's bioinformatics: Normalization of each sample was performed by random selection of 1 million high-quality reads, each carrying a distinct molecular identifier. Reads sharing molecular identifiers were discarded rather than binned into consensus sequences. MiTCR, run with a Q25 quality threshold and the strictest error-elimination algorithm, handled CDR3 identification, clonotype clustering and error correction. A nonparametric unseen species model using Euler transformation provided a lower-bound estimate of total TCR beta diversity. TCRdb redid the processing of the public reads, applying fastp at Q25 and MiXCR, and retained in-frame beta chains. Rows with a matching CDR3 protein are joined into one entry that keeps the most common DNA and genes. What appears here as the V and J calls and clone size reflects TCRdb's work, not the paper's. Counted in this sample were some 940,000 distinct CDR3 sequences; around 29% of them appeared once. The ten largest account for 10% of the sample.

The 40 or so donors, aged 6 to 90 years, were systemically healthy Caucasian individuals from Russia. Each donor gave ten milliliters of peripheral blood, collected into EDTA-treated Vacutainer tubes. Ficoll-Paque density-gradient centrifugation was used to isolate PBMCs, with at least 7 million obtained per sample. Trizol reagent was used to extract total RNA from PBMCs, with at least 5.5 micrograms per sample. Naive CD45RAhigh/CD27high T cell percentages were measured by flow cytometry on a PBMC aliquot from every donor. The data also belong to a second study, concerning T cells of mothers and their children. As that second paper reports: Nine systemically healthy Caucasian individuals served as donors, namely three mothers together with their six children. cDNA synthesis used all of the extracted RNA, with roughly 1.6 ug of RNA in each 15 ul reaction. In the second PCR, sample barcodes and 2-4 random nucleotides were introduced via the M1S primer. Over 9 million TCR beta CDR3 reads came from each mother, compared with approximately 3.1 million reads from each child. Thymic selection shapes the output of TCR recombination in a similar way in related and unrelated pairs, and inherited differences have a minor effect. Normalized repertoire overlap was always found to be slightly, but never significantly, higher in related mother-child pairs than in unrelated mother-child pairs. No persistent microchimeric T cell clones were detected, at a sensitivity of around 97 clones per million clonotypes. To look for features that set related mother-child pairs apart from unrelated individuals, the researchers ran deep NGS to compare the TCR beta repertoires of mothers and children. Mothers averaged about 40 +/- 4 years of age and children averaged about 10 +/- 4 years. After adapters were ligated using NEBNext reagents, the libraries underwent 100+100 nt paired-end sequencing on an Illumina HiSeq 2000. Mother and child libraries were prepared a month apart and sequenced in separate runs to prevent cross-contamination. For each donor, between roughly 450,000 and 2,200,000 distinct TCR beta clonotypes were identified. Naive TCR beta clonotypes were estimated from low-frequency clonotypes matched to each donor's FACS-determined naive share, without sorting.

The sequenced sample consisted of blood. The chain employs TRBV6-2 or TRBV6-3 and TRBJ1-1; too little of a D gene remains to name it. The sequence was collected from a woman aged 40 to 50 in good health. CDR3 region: CASSLPTQEAFF. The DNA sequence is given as TGTGCCAGCTCCCTGCCGACGCAAGAAGCTTTCTTT.